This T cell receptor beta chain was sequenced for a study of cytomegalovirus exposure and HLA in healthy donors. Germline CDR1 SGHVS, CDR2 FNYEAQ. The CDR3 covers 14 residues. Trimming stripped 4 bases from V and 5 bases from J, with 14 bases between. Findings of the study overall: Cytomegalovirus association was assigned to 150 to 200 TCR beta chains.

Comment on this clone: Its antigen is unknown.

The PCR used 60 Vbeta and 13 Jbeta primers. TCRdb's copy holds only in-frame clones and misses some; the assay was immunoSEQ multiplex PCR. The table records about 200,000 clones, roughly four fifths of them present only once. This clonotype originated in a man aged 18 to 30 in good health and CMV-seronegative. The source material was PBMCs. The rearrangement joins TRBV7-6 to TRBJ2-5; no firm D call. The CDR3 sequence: CASSSIFAGETQYF. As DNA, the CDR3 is TGTGCCAGCAGCTCCATATTCGCCGGGGAGACCCAGTACTTC.